Below are 15 T cell receptor beta chains sequenced from a single sample in a study of blood T cells in healthy people across ages. Using a J-beta primer mix together with a sample-barcoded 5' primer, a second PCR was run for roughly 7 to 11 cycles. TCRdb called the 5' RACE reads again in MiXCR, with one record for every CDR3 protein. The repertoire has hundreds of thousands of distinct CDR3 sequences, 24% of them found once; the top ten carry 8.5% to 9.5%. In addition, the sample was reused for a study of T cells of mothers and their children.

Sequencing was performed on blood. The receptors here all came from a boy between 10 and 17 years old in good health.

This clonotype was seen a handful of times. The chain links TRBV6-1 to TRBJ1-2; D is perhaps TRBD1 (6 bases). Between the trimmed V and J ends, which lost 4 bases and 4 bases, there was a span of 16 bases. Germline CDR1 MNHNS, CDR2 SASEGT. This CDR3 comprises 15 residues. CDR3 DNA: TGTGCCAGCAGTGTTCAGGGGACGGGTTTCTATGGCTACACCTTC. Protein product: CASSVQGTGFYGYTF.

The chain couples TRBV6-5 to TRBJ2-7, with TRBD2 identical over 11 bases. V was clipped by 4 bases and J by 5 bases; unmatched bases: 7. Germline V gene sequence: CDR1 MNHEY, CDR2 SVGAGI. The CDR3 extends over 15 amino acids. Here the CDR3 reads CASSSLAGGHHEQYF. CDR3 in DNA: TGTGCCAGCAGTTCATTAGCGGGAGGGCACCACGAGCAGTACTTC.

The chain joins TRBV7-2 to TRBJ2-5; no firm D call. TRBJ2-7 matches the DNA end more closely, so the J call is doubtful. This CDR3 is 15 amino acids long. Germline CDR1 and CDR2: SGHTA and FQGNSA. The CDR3 region has the DNA TGTGCCAGCAGTCTCTCTCCGGGCCCCGGGTACGAGCAGTACTTC. Amino acids: CASSLSPGPGYEQYF.

The chain uses TRBV20-1 and TRBJ2-1; 8 bases match TRBD2. With 5 bases clipped from V and 4 bases from J, the junction kept 7 bases outside the gene matches. Germline CDR1 and CDR2: DFQATT and SNEGSKA (reference sequence). The CDR3 contains 14 residues. The CDR3 DNA reads TGCAGTGCTTTCCCGGGGGGGCCATACAATGAGCAGTTCTTC. It encodes CSAFPGGPYNEQFF.

The genes are TRBV20-1 and TRBJ2-2, with 10 nucleotides matching TRBD2. Germline CDR1 is DFQATT and CDR2 is SNEGSKA (reference sequence). The CDR3 extends over 16 amino acids. Unmatched junction bases numbered 5, after V lost 0 bases and J lost 4 bases. DNA of the CDR3: TGCAGTGCTAGAGATTGGTCTAGCGGGAGCACCGGGGAGCTGTTTTTT. Translation gives CSARDWSSGSTGELFF.

The J gene is TRBJ2-7, the V gene TRBV29-1; 10 bases are shared with TRBD1. Losses at the gene ends were 7 bases for V and 6 bases for J; bases not matched to a gene: 6. Germline V gene sequence: CDR1 SQVTM, CDR2 ANQGSEA. This CDR3 spans 12 amino acids. The CDR3 region is CSGGQGSGEQYF. The DNA of the CDR3 is TGCAGCGGGGGACAGGGGTCTGGCGAGCAGTACTTC.

The chain has TRBV12-3 or TRBV12-4 and TRBJ2-7; D is unresolved. The end of the DNA is better explained by TRBJ2-1, so the J call may be wrong. The CDR3 is made up of 15 amino acids. The CDR3 protein is CASSESGVYGVEQFF. For the CDR3, the DNA is TGTGCCAGCAGCGAGAGTGGCGTCTATGGGGTCGAGCAGTTCTTC.

The CDR3 nucleotides are TGTGCCAGCAATCAGGGAGACAATGAGCAGTTCTTC. It is translated as CASNQGDNEQFF. V is TRBV3-1 and J is TRBJ2-1; D may be TRBD1 or TRBD2 (5 bases each). Per germline, CDR1 LGHDT and CDR2 YNNKEL (reference sequence). Trimming pared 7 bases from V and 5 bases from J, leaving 9 bases between. The CDR3 has 12 amino acids.

This clonotype was observed a few times. The chain combines TRBV27 with TRBJ1-2, with 9 bases aligning to TRBD1. V lost 5 bases and J lost 3; bases outside the gene matches: 4. Germline CDR1 and CDR2: MNHEY and SMNVEV (reference sequence). There are 14 residues in the CDR3. As DNA, the CDR3 is TGTGCCAGCAGTGTTCGACAGGGGGACTATGGCTACACCTTC. Its protein product is CASSVRQGDYGYTF.

This clonotype has only a few counts. This chain links TRBV7-9 with TRBJ1-4; D not certain. The CDR3 loop spans 14 amino acids. Trimming took 2 bases from V and 5 from J, leaving 9 bases between them. CDR1 and CDR2 (germline): SEHNR, FQNEAQ (reference sequence). The CDR3 bases are TGTGCCAGCAGCTTATTACGTACGAATGAAAAACTGTTTTTT. It encodes CASSLLRTNEKLFF.

This clonotype was seen a few times. The genes are TRBV28 and TRBJ2-5; 12 bases map to TRBD2. Germline loops: CDR1 MDHEN, CDR2 SYDVKM. With 3 bases clipped from V and 3 bases from J, the junction kept 5 bases outside the gene matches. The CDR3 is 16 residues long. The CDR3 nucleotides are TGTGCCAGCAGTTTCTTTCGACTAGCGGGGGAAGAGACCCAGTACTTC. The encoded protein is CASSFFRLAGEETQYF.

J is TRBJ1-6 and V is TRBV6-5, with a weak D call TRBD1 (6 bases). V was cut by 7 bases and J by 9 bases, with 19 bases left in between. CDR3 size: 15 residues. CDR1 and CDR2 from the germline V gene are MNHEY and SVGAGI. This CDR3 reads CASNIEQGWSSPLHF. CDR3 in DNA: TGTGCCAGCAACATCGAACAGGGTTGGAGTTCACCCCTCCACTTT.

This clonotype came up many times. The chain couples TRBV7-2 to TRBJ1-2; maybe TRBD1 (5 bases). Trimming pared 0 bases from V and 7 bases from J, leaving 12 bases between. Germline V gives CDR1 SGHTA, CDR2 FQGNSA. This CDR3 is 14 amino acids long. In DNA, the CDR3 is TGTGCCAGCAGCTTAGCGCAAGGGGCGAGTGGCTACACCTTC. Residues: CASSLAQGASGYTF.

The chain has TRBV30 and TRBJ1-5, with a possible D match to TRBD1 (6 bases). Germline CDR1 is GTSNPN and CDR2 is SVGIG (reference sequence). The V end was cut by 2 bases, the J end by 7 bases, with 12 bases between. The CDR3 runs 13 residues. The CDR3 bases are TGTGCCTGGAGTCTTAAGGGACACCAGCCCCAGCATTTT. Translating it yields CAWSLKGHQPQHF.

The V call is TRBV7-6, the J call TRBJ1-1; 11 bases match TRBD1. The CDR3 consists of 16 residues. Germline values: CDR1 SGHVS, CDR2 FNYEAQ. Germline trimming cut 5 bases from V and 6 bases from J; bases unmatched to any gene: 11. DNA for the CDR3: TGTGCCAGCAGCCTGCACCCCGGGACAGGGGGGGCTGAAGCTTTCTTT. Translating it yields CASSLHPGTGGAEAFF.